The 11 T cell receptor beta chains below were found in one sample sequenced in a study of early T cells in non-severe SARS-CoV-2 infection. TCRdb independently ran MiXCR on the 5' RACE reads; one entry per CDR3 protein. The top ten clones hold 4.1% of a sample with tens of thousands of distinct CDR3 sequences, roughly 16% of them seen once. This sample comprised whole blood, obtained at baseline. These receptors were obtained from an adult who was a healthcare worker with PCR-confirmed SARS-CoV-2 infection or an uninfected control (not recorded which).

This CDR3 is CASRATGGNEQFF. CDR3 DNA sequence: TGTGCCAGCAGGGCGACAGGGGGCAATGAGCAGTTCTTC. The V and J genes are TRBV6-5 and TRBJ2-1; 9 bases line up with TRBD1. The CDR3 is made up of 13 amino acids. Trimming removed 6 bases from V and 6 bases from J; junction bases left unmatched: 3. From germline, CDR1 is MNHEY and CDR2 SVGAGI.

The chain couples TRBV28 to TRBJ2-1; D ambiguous. The length of the CDR3 is 12 residues. Germline CDR1 MDHEN, CDR2 SYDVKM. V shed 7 bases and J shed 2 bases, with 6 bases lying between them. CDR3 in DNA: TGTGCCAGCACCCCTACCTACAATGAGCAGTTCTTC. Translated: CASTPTYNEQFF.

This clonotype was counted only a few times. The genes are TRBV12-3 or TRBV12-4 and TRBJ2-7, with a possible D match to TRBD1 (5 bases). This CDR3 has 14 residues. Trimming removed 2 bases from V and 1 base from J, with 9 bases in between. Here the CDR3 DNA reads TGTGCCAGCAGTTTAATGCAGGGATCCTACGAGCAGTACTTC. It is translated as CASSLMQGSYEQYF.

V and J are TRBV20-1 and TRBJ1-2; 7 bases match TRBD1. J was trimmed by 0 bases and V by 4 bases; bases with no gene match: 8. In germline, CDR1 is DFQATT, CDR2 SNEGSKA (reference sequence). CDR3 length: 15 amino acids. The CDR3 loop reads CSATRTGQTNYGYTF. The CDR3 nucleotides read TGCAGTGCTACCCGGACAGGACAAACTAACTATGGCTACACCTTC.

This clonotype came up many times. The CDR3: CASSNRGLTDTQYF. DNA for the CDR3: TGTGCCAGCAGTAACAGGGGTCTCACAGATACGCAGTATTTT. J is TRBJ2-3 and V is TRBV28, with 7 bases matching TRBD1. The CDR3 is 14 residues long. Trimming at V came to 5 bases and at J to 2 bases, leaving 4 bases not matched to a gene. The germline gives CDR1 MDHEN, CDR2 SYDVKM.

A few counts support this clonotype. V usage is TRBV5-6 and J usage is TRBJ2-3; 8 positions match TRBD1. The CDR3 covers 15 residues. V gave up 5 bases and J gave up 0 bases; unmatched junction bases: 5. Germline V gives CDR1 SGHDT, CDR2 YYEEEE. The CDR3 nucleotides are TGTGCCAGCAGAACTACAGGGGGAAGCACAGATACGCAGTATTTT. The encoded protein is CASRTTGGSTDTQYF.

The sample holds many counts of this clonotype. The chain couples TRBV7-9 to TRBJ2-7; weak D call: TRBD1 (5 bases). The V end was cut by 1 base, the J end by 5 bases, with 15 bases between. Germline V CDR1 and CDR2: SEHNR, FQNEAQ (reference sequence). This CDR3 contains 15 residues. CDR3 loop: CASSLGGKLLDEQYF. Here the CDR3 DNA reads TGTGCCAGCAGCTTAGGGGGCAAGCTCCTGGACGAGCAGTACTTC.

This clonotype occurred a few times. The chain combines TRBV7-2 with TRBJ1-2; no definite D call. The CDR3 extends over 13 amino acids. Deletions cut 4 bases from V and 4 bases from J, with 10 bases between. Germline CDR1 reads SGHTA; CDR2 reads FQGNSA. CDR3 region: CASSSPTSYGYTF. The CDR3 nucleotides read TGTGCCAGCAGCTCCCCCACTTCCTATGGCTACACCTTC.

This clonotype appeared a few times. The chain carries TRBV28 and TRBJ2-1, with 7 bases fitting TRBD1. Germline CDR1 is MDHEN and CDR2 is SYDVKM. Germline trimming cut 4 bases from V and 12 bases from J; bases unmatched to any gene: 18. This CDR3 has 16 residues. As DNA, the CDR3 is TGTGCCAGCAGTTCTATGGAGACAGGGCCCAACCGTGGGCAGTTCTTC. Encoded protein: CASSSMETGPNRGQFF.

This clonotype was counted a few times. The chain combines TRBV2 with TRBJ2-1; the match to TRBD2 covers 11 bases. CDR3 size: 13 residues. V shed 8 bases, J shed 7 bases, and the junction held 4 bases outside the gene matches. Germline CDR1 and CDR2: SNHLY and FYNNEI. The CDR3 sequence: CASGTSGRNEQFF. CDR3 nucleotides: TGTGCCAGCGGGACTAGCGGCAGAAATGAGCAGTTCTTC.

This clonotype came up many times. The chain couples TRBV12-3 or TRBV12-4 to TRBJ2-5; no clear D. The ends were cut back, 2 bases at V and 5 bases at J, with 6 bases in the middle. CDR3 length: 12 amino acids. The CDR3 is CASSLMYETQYF. The DNA for the CDR3 is TGTGCCAGCAGTTTAATGTATGAGACCCAGTACTTC.